This T cell receptor (beta chain) originates from a study of regulatory dendritic cells for organ transplantation. This clone has just a few counts. Its cognate antigen is unknown. Allogeneic regulatory or mature dendritic cells were co-cultured for 5 days with CFSE-labeled sorted T cells at 1:10. CDR3 length: 16 amino acids. The germline V gene encodes CDR1 LGHNA and CDR2 YSLEER. V lost 1 base and J lost 7; bases outside the gene matches: 8. Here immunoSEQ multiplex PCR was the method, and the copy in TCRdb shows in-frame clones only, minus some. The top ten clones hold roughly 0.98% of a sample with some 11,000 clones, about four fifths of them seen once.

The chain carries TRBV4-3 and TRBJ2-2; 8 bases align to TRBD2. The sequencing sample was made of naive CD8+ T cells from blood cultured with regulatory dendritic cells. The sample's subset: CD45RA+ naive T cells. The sequence was obtained from a human donor in good health. CDR3 sequence: CASSQAARGGGGELFF. CDR3 nucleotide sequence: TGCGCCAGCAGCCAAGCGGCCCGGGGGGGAGGCGGGGAGCTGTTTTTT.